This T cell receptor (beta chain) was documented in a study of beta chain features in type 1 diabetes. Overall study results and limits: Type 1 diabetes patients had TCRB CDR3s that were shorter (moderately but significantly so) in all four CD4+ subsets. When VDJ junctions were examined, type 1 diabetes patients showed fewer insertions and more deletions.

The ends were cut back, 2 bases at V and 0 bases at J, with 14 bases in the middle. This CDR3 region has 16 residues. Germline values: CDR1 SGHDT, CDR2 YYEEEE. Each sorted population was over 98% pure. As every portion of the isolated RNA was reverse transcribed, the sequencing read expressed TCRB transcripts. Naive, central memory and regulatory T cell samples produced a mean of about 4 million reads. Assay: immunoSEQ multiplex PCR; the TCRdb copy retains only in-frame clones and omits some. The sample yields around 600,000 clones, around 12% seen once. This clone was picked up a small number of times. Its antigen is unknown.

The clonotype originates from a man aged 25-40 years with type 1 diabetes. J is TRBJ2-5 and V is TRBV5-6; tentative D call: TRBD2 (5 bases). Sequenced: naive CD4+ T cells from blood. DNA of the CDR3: TGTGCCAGCAGCTTACGATCAAGCGGAGACCAAGAGACCCAGTACTTC. Translating it yields CASSLRSSGDQETQYF.